These 10 T cell receptor beta chains share one sample of origin, sequenced in a study of OX40 agonist ivuxolimab in advanced cancers. Produced via immunoSEQ multiplex PCR; TCRdb's table is partial and in-frame only. The sample shows about 62,000 clones, around 90% of them seen only once. The sequenced sample was CD4+ or CD8+ T cells sorted from blood, obtained in a trial of the OX40 agonist ivuxolimab. These TCRs come from an adult with an advanced solid tumor such as melanoma, head and neck, liver or kidney cancer.

The chain joins TRBV5-4 to TRBJ2-7; perhaps D is TRBD1 or TRBD2 (5 bases each). The CDR3 runs 15 residues. Germline assignment: CDR1 SGHNT and CDR2 YYREEE (reference sequence). V lost 5 bases, J lost 3 bases, and 18 bases lay in between. In DNA form, the CDR3 reads TGTGCCAGCAGGCTAGACCGGGACGGGAACTACGAGCAGTACTTC. It codes for CASRLDRDGNYEQYF.

J is TRBJ2-7 and V is TRBV2; 9 bases map to TRBD2. CDR1 and CDR2 (germline): SNHLY, FYNNEI. V was pared by 7 bases and J by 6 bases, with 7 bases of the junction left unmatched. The CDR3 contains 13 residues. DNA of the CDR3: TGTGCCAGCAAAGGACTAGCGAAAGGCGAGCAGTACTTC. Its protein is CASKGLAKGEQYF.

This clone was detected only a few times. The chain couples TRBV6-1 to TRBJ1-5; D is unclear. Trimming pared 7 bases from V and 2 bases from J, leaving 12 bases between. CDR1 and CDR2 (germline): MNHNS, SASEGT. This CDR3 is built from 14 residues. The CDR3 nucleotides are TGTGCCAGCACCGAGCAGGCAGGCAATCAGCCCCAGCATTTT. This codes for CASTEQAGNQPQHF.

The J gene is TRBJ2-5, the V gene TRBV6-6; D is unresolved. Germline V gives CDR1 MNHNY, CDR2 SVGAGI (reference sequence). V lost 4 bases to trimming and J lost 1 base, with 1 base between them. This CDR3 has 11 residues. The chain's CDR3 is CASSSQETQYF. The CDR3 DNA is TGTGCCAGCAGTTCCCAAGAGACCCAGTACTTC.

The V call is TRBV27, the J call TRBJ1-2; D unclear. Trimming removed 10 bases from V and 1 base from J, with 22 bases in between. The CDR3 has 16 residues. Germline lookup yields CDR1 MNHEY and CDR2 SMNVEV (reference sequence). DNA for the CDR3: TGTGCCACCCGTGAATCCGCCGGTGCCGATAACTATGGCTACACCTTC. Translated: CATRESAGADNYGYTF.

The chain uses TRBV5-1 and TRBJ1-2; 7 nucleotides agree with TRBD1. Trimming removed 0 bases from V and 3 bases from J; junction bases left unmatched: 2. CDR1 is SGHRS, CDR2 YFSETQ, per germline. The CDR3 length is 14 residues. CDR3 in amino acids: CASSLGDRDYGYTF. For the CDR3, the DNA is TGCGCCAGCAGCTTGGGCGACAGGGACTATGGCTACACCTTC.

The chain has TRBV18 and TRBJ2-5, with D tentatively TRBD2 (5 bases). The CDR3 is 14 residues long. The V end was cut by 0 bases, the J end by 5 bases, with 10 bases between. Looked up from germline, CDR1 is KGHSH and CDR2 is LQKENI. Written as DNA, the CDR3 is TGTGCCAGCTCACCACCGGGTAGCGTTGAGACCCAGTACTTC. Its protein product is CASSPPGSVETQYF. Using reference TRBV18 and TRBJ2-5 for the parts outside the CDR3, the full variable domain is NAGVMQNPRHLVRRRGQEARLRCSPMKGHSHVYWYRQLPEEGLKFMVYLQKENIIDESGMPKERFSAEFPKEGPSILRIQQVVRGDSAAYFCASSPPGSVETQYFGPGTRLLVL.

The chain links TRBV21-1 to TRBJ2-5; TRBD1 is the table's D call and was not checked against the DNA. TRBV21-1 is described as a pseudogene. This CDR3 spans 15 amino acids. The CDR3 is CASSKGLGAAETQYF. The CDR3 DNA sequence: TGTGCCAGCAGCAAAGGATTGGGGGCTGCGGAGACCCAGTACTTC.

The chain combines TRBV16 with TRBJ1-2, with a possible D match to TRBD1 (5 bases). V was pared by 0 bases and J by 8 bases, with 16 bases between. CDR1 and CDR2 from the germline V gene are KGHSY and FQNENV. The CDR3 is 15 residues long. CDR3 sequence (DNA): TGTGCCAGCAGCCAATCAGGGCAGGGAGAAAGCGGCTACACCTTC. It is translated as CASSQSGQGESGYTF. Complete variable domain (other parts from reference TRBV16 and TRBJ1-2): GEEVAQTPKHLVRGEGQKAKLYCAPIKGHSYVFWYQQVLKNEFKFLISFQNENVFDETGMPKERFSAKCLPNSPCSLEIQATKLEDSAVYFCASSQSGQGESGYTFGSGTRLTVV.

This chain joins TRBV5-1 and TRBJ1-4; D is uncertain. CDR1 is SGHRS, CDR2 YFSETQ, per germline. V lost 4 bases and J lost 0, with 10 bases in between. The CDR3 length is 15 residues. DNA for the CDR3: TGCGCCAGCAGCCCCGAGGGTTCAACTAATGAAAAACTGTTTTTT. It is translated as CASSPEGSTNEKLFF.